This T cell receptor (beta chain) was observed in a study of OX40 agonist ivuxolimab in advanced cancers. At the level of the study: Each patient was given ivuxolimab into a vein every 2 weeks, at 0.01 to 10 mg/kg. Dose-escalation patients had hepatocellular carcinoma, melanoma, renal cell or head and neck cancer.

Data came from immunoSEQ multiplex PCR; TCRdb stores just in-frame clones and leaves some out. The sample has 55,000 to 65,000 clones; 85% are singletons. The CDR3 covers 16 residues. The V and J ends lost 7 bases and 8 bases respectively, with 25 bases between them. Germline-derived CDR1 and CDR2 are MDHEN and SYDVKM. The origin of this receptor is an adult with an advanced solid tumor such as melanoma, head and neck, liver or kidney cancer. The chain joins TRBV28 to TRBJ2-3; unclear D gene. This specimen consisted of CD4+ or CD8+ T cells sorted from blood, obtained in a trial of the OX40 agonist ivuxolimab. The CDR3 DNA is TGTGCCAGCACCTCCTCGGACCCGGCGGCCGATCGTACGCAGTATTTT. Translated: CASTSSDPAADRTQYF.